Listed here are 25 T cell receptor beta chains from one sample, sequenced in a study of sequential checkpoint blockade in melanoma. Method: immunoSEQ multiplex PCR; TCRdb's copy keeps in-frame clones and lacks some. The table includes some 680 clones, about 26% detected once. The treatment is: randomized to nivolumab then ipilimumab (arm A) or the reverse (arm B). Sequenced here: tumor tissue (inferred from file names), sampled from a patient given nivolumab and ipilimumab in sequence. Every receptor here comes from a human donor with melanoma.

There are a few counts of this clone. The chain combines TRBV9 with TRBJ2-5; TRBD2 might be the D (5 bases). Germline V lookup: CDR1 SGDLS, CDR2 YYNGEE. V was cut by 5 bases and J by 2 bases, with 16 bases left in between. The CDR3 consists of 15 residues. The CDR3 is CASSGLGAGQETQYF. Written as DNA, the CDR3 is TGTGCCAGCAGTGGTTTGGGCGCGGGTCAAGAGACCCAGTACTTC.

The count of this clone is one. The rearrangement links TRBV18 to TRBJ1-5; D remains unclear. The V and J ends lost 2 bases and 0 bases respectively, with 11 bases between them. Germline loops: CDR1 KGHSH, CDR2 LQKENI. The CDR3 has 16 amino acids. This CDR3 is CASSPESAYSNQPQHF. CDR3 in DNA: TGTGCCAGCTCACCAGAGTCGGCTTATAGCAATCAGCCCCAGCATTTT.

A word on this clone: Coverage ceases 1 residue before the CDR3 finishes, and the germline J gene fills in the end. The chain joins TRBV6-1 to TRBJ2-1; 8 positions agree with TRBD2. Germline-derived CDR1 and CDR2 are MNHNS and SASEGT. The CDR3 covers 16 residues. The V and J ends lost 1 base and 2 bases, in that order; junction bases with no gene match: 4. The CDR3 bases that were read are TGTGCCAGCAGTGAAGGGGCGGGAGGCCCCTACAATGAGCAGTTC. Translating it yields CASSEGAGGPYNEQF. The CDR3, in full, reads CASSEGAGGPYNEQFF.

The chain carries TRBV29-1 and TRBJ2-6, with no clear D. The germline gives CDR1 SQVTM, CDR2 ANQGSEA. V lost 5 bases to trimming and J lost 5 bases, with 13 bases between them. There are 14 residues in the CDR3. CDR3 protein: CSVRFRSRANVLTF. CDR3 DNA: TGCAGCGTTCGGTTTAGAAGTCGGGCCAACGTCCTGACTTTC.

V is TRBV11-3 and J is TRBJ2-1; 9 bases map to TRBD2. The CDR3 covers 15 residues. Germline lookup yields CDR1 SGHNT and CDR2 YENEEA. V shed 4 bases and J 5 bases; nucleotides not matched to a gene: 6. This chain's CDR3 is CASSWNSGSNNEQFF. The CDR3 nucleotides are TGTGCCAGCAGCTGGAATAGCGGGAGTAACAATGAGCAGTTCTTC.

This clone is medium-sized by share. CDR3 in amino acids: CASSYETGSNQPQHF. The DNA for the CDR3 is TGTGCCAGCAGTTATGAAACTGGGAGCAATCAGCCCCAGCATTTT. The chain employs TRBV11-3 and TRBJ1-5; D remains unclear. Germline V gene sequence: CDR1 SGHNT, CDR2 YENEEA. The CDR3 covers 15 residues. V was trimmed by 6 bases and J by 1 base, leaving 13 bases between them. Using reference TRBV11-3 and TRBJ1-5 for the parts outside the CDR3, the full variable domain is EAGVVQSPRYKIIEKKQPVAFWCNPISGHNTLYWYLQNLGQGPELLIRYENEEAVDDSQLPKDRFSAERLKGVDSTLKIQPAELGDSAVYLCASSYETGSNQPQHFGDGTRLSIL.

This clone is medium-sized by share. V usage is TRBV11-1 and J usage is TRBJ2-5; D might be TRBD2 (7 bases). V was clipped by 3 bases and J by 2 bases, with 16 bases between them. Germline CDR1 and CDR2: SGHAT and FQDESV (reference sequence). This CDR3 is 16 amino acids long. CDR3 amino acids: CASSLRGGGDQETQYF. The CDR3, as DNA: TGTGCCAGCAGCTTGAGGGGGGGCGGGGATCAAGAGACCCAGTACTTC.

This clone was counted between two and nine times. V is TRBV6-8 and J is TRBJ2-3; possible D gene TRBD2, 5 bases. Germline CDR1 and CDR2: MNHGY and SAAAGT. The CDR3 covers 15 residues. The V gene lost 4 bases and the J gene lost 1 base, with 12 bases spanning the gap. In DNA form, the CDR3 reads TGTGCCAGCAGTTGGGGAGACTTACGCACAGATACGCAGTATTTT. As protein: CASSWGDLRTDTQYF.

The CDR3 DNA reads as TGCGCCAGCAGCCTAAGTTACGCAGGGGGGCGGGAGAACGGCGAGCAGTACTTC. Its translation: CASSLSYAGGRENGEQYF. The chain combines TRBV4-1 with TRBJ2-7, with D perhaps TRBD1 or TRBD2 (7 bases each). V was trimmed by 4 bases and J by 6 bases, leaving 28 bases between them. This CDR3 region has 18 residues. Germline V gives CDR1 MGHRA, CDR2 YSYEKL.

This clone is hyperexpanded in the sample. The chain links TRBV11-3 to TRBJ2-2; either TRBD1 or TRBD2 may supply D (5 bases each). V was shortened by 5 bases and J by 8 bases, with 18 bases between the two germline ends. The CDR3 loop spans 15 amino acids. CDR1 SGHNT and CDR2 YENEEA come from the germline V gene. The chain's CDR3 is CASSDLRDERGELFF. CDR3 DNA sequence: TGTGCCAGCAGCGATCTCCGGGACGAGAGAGGGGAGCTGTTTTTT.

This chain joins TRBV19 and TRBJ2-1; 12 bases fit TRBD2. From germline, CDR1 is LNHDA and CDR2 SQIVND (reference sequence). This CDR3 has 14 amino acids. Trimming removed 8 bases from V and 8 bases from J; junction bases left unmatched: 7. DNA of the CDR3: TGTGCCAGTCAGACTAGCGGGAGTGTCGATGAGCAGTTCTTC. Protein: CASQTSGSVDEQFF.

The V gene is TRBV29-1, the J gene TRBJ2-3; TRBD2 matches at 11 bases. CDR1 SQVTM and CDR2 ANQGSEA come from the germline V gene. After removal of 5 bases from V and 3 bases from J, the junction contained 4 bases not matched to a gene. The CDR3 spans 14 residues. CDR3 in amino acids: CSVTGTSGTDTQYF. CDR3 sequence (DNA): TGCAGCGTTACCGGGACTAGCGGAACAGATACGCAGTATTTT.

The CDR3 coding sequence is TGTGCCAGCTCACCACAGGACGAGGTTAGCTCTGGAAACACCATATATTTT. It is translated as CASSPQDEVSSGNTIYF. The J gene is TRBJ1-3, the V gene TRBV18; D gene unclear. Trimming cost V 1 base and J 0 bases, with 13 bases left between them. The germline V gene encodes CDR1 KGHSH and CDR2 LQKENI. This CDR3 spans 17 amino acids.

In this sample, this clone turned up a few times. The rearrangement joins TRBV2 to TRBJ2-5; TRBD2 matches at 11 bases. In germline, CDR1 is SNHLY, CDR2 FYNNEI. This CDR3 is built from 16 residues. The V and J ends lost 1 base and 5 bases, in that order; junction bases with no gene match: 6. This CDR3 reads CASSEGLAGGQETQYF. The CDR3 DNA follows: TGTGCCAGCAGTGAAGGGTTAGCGGGGGGGCAGGAGACCCAGTACTTC.

The V gene is TRBV6-8, the J gene TRBJ2-3; D is unresolved. This CDR3 is 16 amino acids long. CDR1 and CDR2 from the germline V gene are MNHGY and SAAAGT. The V end lost 0 bases, the J end lost 2 bases, and 12 bases lay between the germline ends. In nucleotides, the CDR3 is TGTGCCAGCAGTTACTCAAGGCAGGCCTTCACAGATACGCAGTATTTT. It codes for CASSYSRQAFTDTQYF.

CDR3 sequence (DNA): TGCGCCAGCAGCTTGGGTTACGGGCAGGGCTCGGGGGAAAAACTGTTTTTT. Protein: CASSLGYGQGSGEKLFF. The rearrangement joins TRBV5-1 to TRBJ1-4; perhaps TRBD1 as D (5 bases). V was cut by 0 bases and J by 8 bases, with 20 bases left in between. The CDR3 covers 17 residues. Germline lookup yields CDR1 SGHRS and CDR2 YFSETQ.

This chain joins TRBV6-1 and TRBJ2-1, with TRBD2 matching over 10 bases. This CDR3 spans 15 amino acids. The junction had 1 base not matched to a gene; V was cut back by 1 base and J by 4 bases. Germline V gene sequence: CDR1 MNHNS, CDR2 SASEGT. The CDR3 bases are TGTGCCAGCAGTGAAGAAGCGGGAGGGTACAATGAGCAGTTCTTC. The encoded protein is CASSEEAGGYNEQFF.

The J gene is TRBJ2-2, the V gene TRBV6-8; D is ambiguous. V lost 6 bases, J lost 0 bases, and 8 bases lay in between. CDR3 size: 14 residues. CDR1 is MNHGY, CDR2 SAAAGT, per germline. The CDR3 coding sequence is TGTGCCAGCAGCTGGAGACCGAACACCGGGGAGCTGTTTTTT. It translates to CASSWRPNTGELFF.

The rearrangement links TRBV5-1 to TRBJ2-1; TRBD2 matches at 7 bases. CDR1 and CDR2 (germline): SGHRS, YFSETQ. The CDR3 spans 15 residues. J was trimmed by 5 bases and V by 4 bases; bases with no gene match: 9. CDR3 residues: CASSVPRDYNNEQFF. The CDR3 nucleotides read TGCGCCAGCAGCGTACCCCGGGACTATAACAATGAGCAGTTCTTC.

This clone rates as medium-sized. V gene TRBV11-3 combines with J gene TRBJ1-6; D is ambiguous. The CDR3 spans 16 residues. Germline V CDR1 and CDR2: SGHNT, YENEEA. With 0 bases removed from V and 3 bases from J, the gap between germline ends came to 9 bases. The CDR3 loop reads CASSLEPGFYNSPLHF. Written as DNA, the CDR3 is TGTGCCAGCAGCTTAGAACCGGGTTTCTATAATTCACCCCTCCACTTT. Using reference TRBV11-3 and TRBJ1-6 for the parts outside the CDR3, the full variable domain is EAGVVQSPRYKIIEKKQPVAFWCNPISGHNTLYWYLQNLGQGPELLIRYENEEAVDDSQLPKDRFSAERLKGVDSTLKIQPAELGDSAVYLCASSLEPGFYNSPLHFGNGTRLTVT.

V gene TRBV11-3 combines with J gene TRBJ2-1; 14 nucleotides match TRBD2. CDR1 and CDR2 from the germline V gene are SGHNT and YENEEA. With V trimmed by 5 bases and J by 10 bases, 7 bases remained unmatched. The CDR3 loop spans 15 amino acids. The CDR3 here is CASSPGLAGVWEQFF. DNA for the CDR3: TGTGCCAGCAGCCCGGGACTAGCGGGGGTCTGGGAGCAGTTCTTC.

The rearrangement joins TRBV5-1 to TRBJ2-5, with D possibly being TRBD2 (6 bases). Trimming pared 0 bases from V and 2 bases from J, leaving 14 bases between. CDR1 and CDR2 from the germline V gene are SGHRS and YFSETQ. The CDR3 is made up of 16 amino acids. In DNA form, the CDR3 reads TGCGCCAGCAGCTTGGGCCGGTTGGGGGGACAAGAGACCCAGTACTTC. This codes for CASSLGRLGGQETQYF.

The V and J genes are TRBV19 and TRBJ1-1; D perhaps matches TRBD1 (6 bases). The ends were cut back, 7 bases at V and 6 bases at J, with 24 bases in the middle. The CDR3 loop spans 16 amino acids. Germline CDR1 LNHDA, CDR2 SQIVND (reference sequence). The CDR3 DNA follows: TGTGCCAGTACCCAAACCGGGGGGGGGCTGGAGCCTGAAGCTTTCTTT. Residues: CASTQTGGGLEPEAFF.

The rearrangement links TRBV29-1 to TRBJ2-1, with 7 bases identical to TRBD2. V lost 4 bases and J lost 0; bases outside the gene matches: 3. Germline CDR1 reads SQVTM; CDR2 reads ANQGSEA. This CDR3 has 14 residues. DNA of the CDR3: TGCAGCGTTGCCAGCGGGAACTCCTACAATGAGCAGTTCTTC. Translated: CSVASGNSYNEQFF.

This clone is categorized as large. The chain joins TRBV6-8 to TRBJ1-4, with D possibly matching TRBD1 (5 bases). The germline V and J ends were trimmed by 6 bases and 8 bases, with 10 bases remaining between them. Germline V CDR1 and CDR2: MNHGY, SAAAGT. The CDR3 runs to 12 residues. The CDR3 nucleotides are TGTGCCAGCAGCAAGGGGTGGGAAAAACTGTTTTTT. Residues: CASSKGWEKLFF.